This T cell receptor beta chain was profiled in a study of OX40 agonist ivuxolimab in advanced cancers. Trimming took 1 base from V and 5 from J; bases not matched to a gene: 12. Germline V gene sequence: CDR1 GTSNPN, CDR2 SVGIG (reference sequence). The CDR3 length is 16 residues. Produced via immunoSEQ multiplex PCR; TCRdb's table is partial and in-frame only. The sample consists of about 55,000 clones, about 88% of them appearing once. The chain employs TRBV30 and TRBJ2-5, with 8 bases lining up with TRBD2. The source material was CD4+ or CD8+ T cells sorted from blood, sampled in a trial of the OX40 agonist ivuxolimab. This receptor was taken from an adult with an advanced solid tumor such as melanoma, head and neck, liver or kidney cancer. The DNA for the CDR3 is TGTGCCTGGAGTGGACTTTGGCGGGAGGAGGAGGAGACCCAGTACTTC. Translated: CAWSGLWREEEETQYF. The full variable domain, in which reference TRBV30 and TRBJ2-5 provide the parts outside the CDR3, is SQTIHQWPATLVQPVGSPLSLECTVEGTSNPNLYWYRQAAGRGLQLLFYSVGIGQISSEVPQNLSASRPQDRQFILSSKKLLLSDSGFYLCAWSGLWREEEETQYFGPGTRLLVL.